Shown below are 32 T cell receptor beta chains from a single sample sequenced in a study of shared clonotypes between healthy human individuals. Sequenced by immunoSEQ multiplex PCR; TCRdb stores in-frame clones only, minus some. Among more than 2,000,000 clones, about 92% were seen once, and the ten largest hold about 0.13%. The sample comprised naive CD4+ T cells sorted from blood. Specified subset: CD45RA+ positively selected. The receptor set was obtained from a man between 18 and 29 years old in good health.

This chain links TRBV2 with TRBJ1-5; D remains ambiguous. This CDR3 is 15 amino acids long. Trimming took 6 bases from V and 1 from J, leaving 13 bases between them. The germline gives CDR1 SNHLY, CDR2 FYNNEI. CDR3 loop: CASSSLGGSNQPQHF. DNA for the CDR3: TGTGCCAGCAGCTCCCTTGGAGGGAGCAATCAGCCCCAGCATTTT.

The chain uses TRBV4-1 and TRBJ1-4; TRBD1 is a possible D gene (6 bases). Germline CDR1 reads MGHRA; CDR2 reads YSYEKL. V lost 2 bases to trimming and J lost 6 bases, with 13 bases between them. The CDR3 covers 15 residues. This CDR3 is CASSQYKRQDEKLFF. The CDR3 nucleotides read TGCGCCAGCAGCCAATACAAACGACAGGATGAAAAACTGTTTTTT.

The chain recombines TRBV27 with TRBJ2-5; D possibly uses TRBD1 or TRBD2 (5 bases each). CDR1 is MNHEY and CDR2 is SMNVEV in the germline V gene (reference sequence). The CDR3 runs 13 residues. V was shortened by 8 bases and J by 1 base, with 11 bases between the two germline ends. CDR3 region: CASRRGAQETQYF. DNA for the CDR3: TGTGCCAGCCGACGAGGGGCCCAAGAGACCCAGTACTTC.

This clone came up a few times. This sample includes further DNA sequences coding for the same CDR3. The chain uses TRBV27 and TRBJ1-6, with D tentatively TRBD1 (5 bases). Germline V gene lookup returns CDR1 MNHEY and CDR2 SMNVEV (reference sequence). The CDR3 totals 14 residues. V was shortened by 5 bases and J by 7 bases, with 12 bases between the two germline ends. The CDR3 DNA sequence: TGTGCCAGCAGTCCTCGGCAGGGCAATTCACCCCTCCACTTT. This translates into CASSPRQGNSPLHF.

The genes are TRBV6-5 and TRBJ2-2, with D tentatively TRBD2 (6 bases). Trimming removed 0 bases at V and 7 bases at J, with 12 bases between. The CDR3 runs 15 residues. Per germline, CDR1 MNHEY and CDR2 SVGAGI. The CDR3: CASSYSPGRGGELFF. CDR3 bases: TGTGCCAGCAGTTACTCGCCCGGGAGAGGCGGGGAGCTGTTTTTT.

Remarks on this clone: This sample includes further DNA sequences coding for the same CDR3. The CDR3 loop reads CASRPSGSLSYEQYF. As DNA, the CDR3 is TGTGCCAGCAGACCCAGCGGGAGCCTTTCCTACGAGCAGTACTTC. The chain recombines TRBV6-5 with TRBJ2-7, with 8 nucleotides matching TRBD2. J was trimmed by 1 base and V by 6 bases; bases with no gene match: 8. CDR1 MNHEY and CDR2 SVGAGI come from the germline V gene. CDR3 length equals 15 residues.

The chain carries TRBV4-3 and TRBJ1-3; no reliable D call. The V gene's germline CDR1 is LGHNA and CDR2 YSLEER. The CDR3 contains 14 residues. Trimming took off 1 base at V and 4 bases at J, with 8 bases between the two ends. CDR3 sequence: CASSQGPAGNTIYF. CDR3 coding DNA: TGCGCCAGCAGCCAAGGGCCGGCAGGAAACACCATATATTTT.

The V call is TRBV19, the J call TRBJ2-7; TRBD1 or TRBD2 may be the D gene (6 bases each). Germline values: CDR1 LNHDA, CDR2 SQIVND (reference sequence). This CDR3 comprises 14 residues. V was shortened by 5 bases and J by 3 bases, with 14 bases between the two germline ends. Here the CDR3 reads CASSGGQGGYEQYF. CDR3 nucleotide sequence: TGTGCCAGTAGTGGGGGGCAGGGAGGCTACGAGCAGTACTTC.

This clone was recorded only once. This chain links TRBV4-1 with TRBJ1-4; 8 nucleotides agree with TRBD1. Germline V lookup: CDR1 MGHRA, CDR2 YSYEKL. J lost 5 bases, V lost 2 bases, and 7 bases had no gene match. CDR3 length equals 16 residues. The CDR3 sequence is CASSQPGQGRNEKLFF. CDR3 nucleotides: TGCGCCAGCAGCCAACCTGGACAGGGCCGGAATGAAAAACTGTTTTTT.

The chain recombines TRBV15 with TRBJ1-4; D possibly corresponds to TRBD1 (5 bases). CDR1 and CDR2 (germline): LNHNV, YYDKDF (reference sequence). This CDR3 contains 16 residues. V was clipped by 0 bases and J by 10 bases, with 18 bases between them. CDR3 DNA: TGTGCCACCAGCAGAGATCCAGGGTTAACAGTAAGAAAACTGTTTTTT. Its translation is CATSRDPGLTVRKLFF. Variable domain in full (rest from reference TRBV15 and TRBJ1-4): DAMVIQNPRYQVTQFGKPVTLSCSQTLNHNVMYWYQQKSSQAPKLLFHYYDKDFNNEADTPDNFQSRRPNTSFCFLDIRSPGLGDTAMYLCATSRDPGLTVRKLFFGSGTQLSVL.

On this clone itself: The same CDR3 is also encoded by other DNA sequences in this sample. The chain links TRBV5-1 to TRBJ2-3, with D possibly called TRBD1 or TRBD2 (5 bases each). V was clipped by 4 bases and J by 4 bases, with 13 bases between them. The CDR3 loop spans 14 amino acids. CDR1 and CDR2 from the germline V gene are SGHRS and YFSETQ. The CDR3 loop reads CASSPGRGADTQYF. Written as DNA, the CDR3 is TGCGCCAGCAGCCCCGGTCGGGGCGCAGATACGCAGTATTTT.

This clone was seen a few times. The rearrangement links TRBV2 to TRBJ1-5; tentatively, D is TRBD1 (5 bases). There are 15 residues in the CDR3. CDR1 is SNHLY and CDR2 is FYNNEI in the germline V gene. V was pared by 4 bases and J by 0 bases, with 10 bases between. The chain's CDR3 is CASSGQGSSNQPQHF. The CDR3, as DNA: TGTGCCAGCAGTGGGCAGGGTAGTAGCAATCAGCCCCAGCATTTT.

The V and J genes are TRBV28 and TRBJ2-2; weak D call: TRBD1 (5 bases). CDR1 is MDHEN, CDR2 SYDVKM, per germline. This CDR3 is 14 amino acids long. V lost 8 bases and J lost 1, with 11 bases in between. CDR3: CASVSGQNTGELFF. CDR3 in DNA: TGTGCCAGCGTTTCAGGGCAGAACACCGGGGAGCTGTTTTTT.

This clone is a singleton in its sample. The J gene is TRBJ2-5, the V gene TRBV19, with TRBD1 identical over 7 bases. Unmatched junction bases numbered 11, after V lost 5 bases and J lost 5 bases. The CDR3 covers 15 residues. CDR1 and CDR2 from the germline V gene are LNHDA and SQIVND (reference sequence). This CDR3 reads CASSVTGDRWETQYF. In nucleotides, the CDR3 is TGTGCCAGTAGTGTTACAGGGGACAGATGGGAGACCCAGTACTTC.

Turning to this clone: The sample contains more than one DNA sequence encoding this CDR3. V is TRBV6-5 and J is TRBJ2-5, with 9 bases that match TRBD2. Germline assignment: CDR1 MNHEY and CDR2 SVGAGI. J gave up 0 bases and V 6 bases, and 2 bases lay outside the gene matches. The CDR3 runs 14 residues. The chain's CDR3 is CASRRGGYQETQYF. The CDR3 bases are TGTGCCAGCAGGCGGGGGGGGTACCAAGAGACCCAGTACTTC.

The CDR3 sequence is CASSYGTGDEQYF. The CDR3 DNA reads as TGTGCCAGCAGTTACGGGACAGGAGACGAGCAGTACTTC. The chain recombines TRBV2 with TRBJ2-7, with 8 positions matching TRBD1. The CDR3 loop spans 13 amino acids. V gave up 5 bases and J gave up 5 bases; unmatched junction bases: 5. Germline V lookup: CDR1 SNHLY, CDR2 FYNNEI.

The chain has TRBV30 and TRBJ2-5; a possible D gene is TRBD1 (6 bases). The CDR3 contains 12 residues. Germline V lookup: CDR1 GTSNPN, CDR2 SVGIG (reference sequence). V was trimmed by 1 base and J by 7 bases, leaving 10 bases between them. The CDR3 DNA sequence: TGTGCCTGGAGTGGGTTCAGGGGGACCCAGTACTTC. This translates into CAWSGFRGTQYF.

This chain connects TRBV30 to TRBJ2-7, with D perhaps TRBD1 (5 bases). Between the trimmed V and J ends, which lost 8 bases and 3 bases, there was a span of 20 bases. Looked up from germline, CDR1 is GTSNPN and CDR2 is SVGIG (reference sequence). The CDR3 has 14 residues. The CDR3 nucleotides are TGTGCCGGAACGCATAAACAGGAATTCTACGAGCAGTACTTC. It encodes CAGTHKQEFYEQYF.

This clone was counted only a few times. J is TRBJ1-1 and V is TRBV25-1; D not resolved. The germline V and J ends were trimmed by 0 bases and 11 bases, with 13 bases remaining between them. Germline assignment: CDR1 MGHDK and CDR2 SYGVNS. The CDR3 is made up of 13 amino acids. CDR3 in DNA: TGTGCCAGCAGTGAATATCCCACTCGCGTGGCTTTCTTT. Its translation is CASSEYPTRVAFF.

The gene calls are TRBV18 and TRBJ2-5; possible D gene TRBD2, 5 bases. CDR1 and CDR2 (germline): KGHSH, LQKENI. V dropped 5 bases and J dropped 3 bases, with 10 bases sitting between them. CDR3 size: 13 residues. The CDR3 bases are TGTGCCAGCTCAGAGACGGGGAAAGAGACCCAGTACTTC. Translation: CASSETGKETQYF.

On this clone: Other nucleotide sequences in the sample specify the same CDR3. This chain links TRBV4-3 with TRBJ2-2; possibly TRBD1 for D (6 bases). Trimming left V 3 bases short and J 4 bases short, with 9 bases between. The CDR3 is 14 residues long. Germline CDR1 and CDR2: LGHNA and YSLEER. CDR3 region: CASSQEGGTGELFF. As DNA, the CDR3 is TGCGCCAGCAGCCAGGAAGGGGGCACCGGGGAGCTGTTTTTT.

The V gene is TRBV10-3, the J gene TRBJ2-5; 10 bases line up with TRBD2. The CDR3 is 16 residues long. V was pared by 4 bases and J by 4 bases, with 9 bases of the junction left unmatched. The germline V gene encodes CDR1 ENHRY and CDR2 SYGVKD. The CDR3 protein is CAISVVASGSGETQYF. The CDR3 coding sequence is TGTGCCATCAGTGTGGTCGCTAGCGGGAGTGGAGAGACCCAGTACTTC.

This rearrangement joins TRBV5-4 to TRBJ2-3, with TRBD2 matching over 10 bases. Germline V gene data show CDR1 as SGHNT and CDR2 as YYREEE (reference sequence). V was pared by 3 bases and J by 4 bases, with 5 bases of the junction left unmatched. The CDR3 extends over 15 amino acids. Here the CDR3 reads CASSSKREGPDTQYF. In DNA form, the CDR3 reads TGTGCCAGCAGCTCGAAGCGGGAGGGTCCAGATACGCAGTATTTT.

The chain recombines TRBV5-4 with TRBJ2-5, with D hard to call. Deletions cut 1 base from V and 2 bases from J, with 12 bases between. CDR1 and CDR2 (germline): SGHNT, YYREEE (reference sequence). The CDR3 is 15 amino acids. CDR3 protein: CASSLIGAPQETQYF. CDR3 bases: TGTGCCAGCAGCTTGATTGGAGCCCCACAAGAGACCCAGTACTTC.

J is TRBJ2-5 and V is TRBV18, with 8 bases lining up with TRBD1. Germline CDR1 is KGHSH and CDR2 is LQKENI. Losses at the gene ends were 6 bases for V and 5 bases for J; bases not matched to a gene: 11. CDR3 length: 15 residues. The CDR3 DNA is TGTGCCAGCTCCTCGACAGGGGTCGCTCAGGAGACCCAGTACTTC. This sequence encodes CASSSTGVAQETQYF.

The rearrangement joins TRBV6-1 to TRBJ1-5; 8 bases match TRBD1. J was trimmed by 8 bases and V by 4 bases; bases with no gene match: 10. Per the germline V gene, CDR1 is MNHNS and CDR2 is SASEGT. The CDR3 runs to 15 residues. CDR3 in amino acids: CASSAGGQDWEPQHF. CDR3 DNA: TGTGCCAGCAGTGCTGGGGGACAGGATTGGGAGCCCCAGCATTTT.

CDR3 sequence reads: CASSLWGYDNSPLHF. The DNA for the CDR3 is TGTGCCAGCAGCTTGTGGGGTTACGATAATTCACCCCTCCACTTT. The chain is built from TRBV7-3 and TRBJ1-6; unclear D gene. Trimming took 3 bases from V and 5 from J, leaving 11 bases between them. The CDR3 covers 15 residues. CDR1 and CDR2 (germline): SGHTA, FQGTGA.

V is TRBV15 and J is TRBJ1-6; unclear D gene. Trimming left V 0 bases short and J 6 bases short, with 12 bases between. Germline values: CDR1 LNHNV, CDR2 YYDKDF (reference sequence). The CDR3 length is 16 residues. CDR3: CATSRDPQTVNSPLHF. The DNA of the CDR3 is TGTGCCACCAGCAGAGATCCGCAGACCGTTAATTCACCCCTCCACTTT.

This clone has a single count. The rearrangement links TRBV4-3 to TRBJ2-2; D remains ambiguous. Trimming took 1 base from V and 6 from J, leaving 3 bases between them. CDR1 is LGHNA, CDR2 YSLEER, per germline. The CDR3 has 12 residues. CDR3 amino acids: CASSQVSGELFF. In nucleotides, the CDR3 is TGCGCCAGCAGCCAAGTGTCCGGGGAGCTGTTTTTT.

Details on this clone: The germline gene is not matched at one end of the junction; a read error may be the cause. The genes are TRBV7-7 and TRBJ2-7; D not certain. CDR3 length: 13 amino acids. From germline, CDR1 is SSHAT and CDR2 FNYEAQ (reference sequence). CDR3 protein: CASSLDSQGEQYF. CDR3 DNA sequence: TGTGCTAGCAGCTTAGACTCCCAAGGCGAGCAGTACTTC.

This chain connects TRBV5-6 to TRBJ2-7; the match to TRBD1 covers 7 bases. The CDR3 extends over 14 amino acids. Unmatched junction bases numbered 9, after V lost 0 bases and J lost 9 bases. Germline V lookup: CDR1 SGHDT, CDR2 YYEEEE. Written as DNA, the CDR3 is TGTGCCAGCAGCTTGGCCGGGACAGATGATGTGCAGTACTTC. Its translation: CASSLAGTDDVQYF.

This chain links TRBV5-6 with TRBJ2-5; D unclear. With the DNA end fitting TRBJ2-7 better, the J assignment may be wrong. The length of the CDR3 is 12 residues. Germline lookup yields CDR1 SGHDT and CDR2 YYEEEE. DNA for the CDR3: TGTGCCAGCAGCCCCGCTTGGGGCGAGCAGTACTTC. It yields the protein CASSPAWGEQYF.